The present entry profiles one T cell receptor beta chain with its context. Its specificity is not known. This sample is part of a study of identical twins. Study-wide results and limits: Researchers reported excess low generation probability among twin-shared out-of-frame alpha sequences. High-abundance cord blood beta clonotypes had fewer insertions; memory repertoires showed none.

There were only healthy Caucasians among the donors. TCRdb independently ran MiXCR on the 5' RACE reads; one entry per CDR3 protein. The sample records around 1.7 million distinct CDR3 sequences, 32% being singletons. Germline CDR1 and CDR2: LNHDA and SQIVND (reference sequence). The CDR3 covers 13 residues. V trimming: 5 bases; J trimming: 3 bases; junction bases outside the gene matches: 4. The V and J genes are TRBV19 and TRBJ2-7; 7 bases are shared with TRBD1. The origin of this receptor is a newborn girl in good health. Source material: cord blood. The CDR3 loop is CASSWDRNYEQYF. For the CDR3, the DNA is TGTGCCAGTAGTTGGGACAGAAACTACGAGCAGTACTTC.